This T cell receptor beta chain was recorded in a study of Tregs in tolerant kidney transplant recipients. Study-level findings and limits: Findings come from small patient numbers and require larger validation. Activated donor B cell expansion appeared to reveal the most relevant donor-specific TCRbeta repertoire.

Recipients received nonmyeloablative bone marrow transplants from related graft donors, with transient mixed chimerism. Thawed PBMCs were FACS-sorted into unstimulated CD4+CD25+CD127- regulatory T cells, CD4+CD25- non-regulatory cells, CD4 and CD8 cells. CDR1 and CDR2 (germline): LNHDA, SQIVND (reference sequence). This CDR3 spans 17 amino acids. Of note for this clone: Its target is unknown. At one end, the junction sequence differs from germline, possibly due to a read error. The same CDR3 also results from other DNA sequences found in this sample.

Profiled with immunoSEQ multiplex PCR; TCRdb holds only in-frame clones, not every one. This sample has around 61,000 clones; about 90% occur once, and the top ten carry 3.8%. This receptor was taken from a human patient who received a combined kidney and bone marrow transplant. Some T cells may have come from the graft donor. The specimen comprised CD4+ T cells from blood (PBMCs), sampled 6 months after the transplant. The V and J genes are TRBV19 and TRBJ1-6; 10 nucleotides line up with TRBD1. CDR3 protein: CASSRAGTGVSNSPLHF. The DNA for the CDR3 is TGTGCCAGTAGTAGAGCCGGGACAGGGGTCTCAAATTCCCCCCTCCACTTT.